This T cell receptor beta chain was sequenced for a study of low-dose radiotherapy and immunotherapy resistance in tumors. As for the study in general: Members of Cohort 2 were treated with 1 Gy per fraction every two weeks; their total was 13 Gy over 26 weeks. Intravenous ipilimumab 1 mg/kg every six weeks was given with nivolumab 240 mg every two weeks.

The CDR3 has 14 residues. Germline V gene sequence: CDR1 SSHAT, CDR2 FNYEAQ (reference sequence). Priming of first-strand cDNA relied on TRAV- and TRBV-specific primers (covering alpha and beta chains). An approximately 19-cycle PCR with a constant-region primer and V-primer adapter amplified TCRs. Isolated mRNA underwent amplification by in vitro transcription. TCRdb ran MiXCR on the reads and lists one entry per CDR3 protein. The sample shows 50,000 or so distinct CDR3 sequences, less than 30% of them seen only once. This clonotype showed up just a few times. A junction boundary mismatches the germline segment, possibly from a read error. Stated time point: after trial treatment. Treatment given: LDRT plus nivolumab, ipilimumab, low-dose cyclophosphamide and aspirin (RACIN trial).

The sample in question was PBMCs, obtained after low-dose radiotherapy plus immunotherapy. The TCR comes from a male donor with prostate cancer. The chain uses TRBV7-7 and TRBJ2-7; D unclear. For the CDR3, the DNA is TGTGCTAGCAGCGCCGGCGTCGAGATGGGGGAGCAGTACTTC. Amino acids: CASSAGVEMGEQYF.